Presented here are 31 T cell receptor beta chains from one specimen sequenced in a study of radiotherapy plus CTLA-4 blockade in lung cancer. Assay: immunoSEQ multiplex PCR; the TCRdb copy retains only in-frame clones and omits some. Among 75,000 to 100,000 clones, about four fifths were seen once, and the ten largest hold 2.8%. The material sequenced was peripheral blood, taken from a patient treated with radiotherapy plus ipilimumab. These receptors were taken from a human donor with non-small cell lung cancer who had a partial response to radiotherapy plus ipilimumab. Some clones in this sample may be carry-over from other donors' samples.

This clone was counted a few times. The chain recombines TRBV29-1 with TRBJ2-2; TRBD1 aligns across 7 bases. Looked up from germline, CDR1 is SQVTM and CDR2 is ANQGSEA. J was trimmed by 2 bases and V by 2 bases; bases with no gene match: 2. The CDR3 runs 14 residues. The CDR3 DNA reads as TGCAGCGTTGAAAACAGGGGTAACACCGGGGAGCTGTTTTTT. The encoded protein is CSVENRGNTGELFF.

The V call is TRBV2, the J call TRBJ2-2, with D perhaps matching TRBD2 (5 bases). The germline gives CDR1 SNHLY, CDR2 FYNNEI. V lost 5 bases to trimming and J lost 5 bases, with 12 bases between them. The CDR3 has 14 amino acids. In DNA form, the CDR3 reads TGTGCCAGCAGTATGGGCGCGGGTACCGGGGAGCTGTTTTTT. Amino acids: CASSMGAGTGELFF.

The V gene is TRBV5-1, the J gene TRBJ2-3; TRBD1 agrees at 11 bases. Trimming removed 2 bases from V and 0 bases from J; junction bases left unmatched: 2. CDR1 is SGHRS and CDR2 is YFSETQ in the germline V gene. This CDR3 comprises 16 residues. The CDR3 reads CASSLGTGGSTDTQYF. As DNA, the CDR3 is TGCGCCAGCAGCTTAGGGACAGGGGGTAGCACAGATACGCAGTATTTT.

The chain links TRBV9 to TRBJ1-1, with D unclear. CDR3 length: 13 residues. With 1 base removed from V and 1 base from J, the gap between germline ends came to 5 bases. Germline values: CDR1 SGDLS, CDR2 YYNGEE. The CDR3 here is CASSVTTNTEAFF. In nucleotides, the CDR3 is TGTGCCAGCAGCGTAACAACGAACACTGAAGCTTTCTTT.

The chain links TRBV14 to TRBJ2-4; the D gene is possibly TRBD2 (6 bases). Trimming removed 1 base from V and 3 bases from J, with 16 bases in between. The V gene's germline CDR1 is SGHDN and CDR2 FVKESK. The CDR3 length is 17 residues. CDR3 in amino acids: CASSQGGLAAYKNIQYF. The CDR3 bases are TGTGCCAGCAGCCAAGGAGGATTAGCGGCCTACAAAAACATTCAGTACTTC.

CDR3 in DNA: TGCGCCAGCAGCCGGACAGGGCCCAGCCTCCGGTCACCCCTCCACTTT. Amino acid sequence: CASSRTGPSLRSPLHF. This chain links TRBV4-1 with TRBJ1-6, with TRBD1 matching 8 bases. The CDR3 is made up of 16 amino acids. V lost 4 bases, J lost 10 bases, and 12 bases stayed unmatched. CDR1 is MGHRA and CDR2 is YSYEKL in the germline V gene.

This clone turned up a few times. The gene calls are TRBV4-1 and TRBJ2-7; 10 positions agree with TRBD2. J was trimmed by 4 bases and V by 1 base; bases with no gene match: 7. The CDR3 is made up of 16 amino acids. CDR1 is MGHRA and CDR2 is YSYEKL in the germline V gene. CDR3 DNA: TGCGCCAGCAGCCAAGTGTGGTCTAGCGGGGGTTACGAGCAGTACTTC. It yields the protein CASSQVWSSGGYEQYF.

This clone was detected a few times. The V and J genes are TRBV13 and TRBJ2-7; 8 bases are a match to TRBD2. Per germline, CDR1 PRHDT and CDR2 FYEKMQ (reference sequence). The J segment lost 6 bases and the V segment lost 6 bases, leaving 13 bases of the junction unmatched. This CDR3 comprises 15 residues. The CDR3 loop reads CASSLQRELRREQYF. The CDR3 nucleotides read TGTGCCAGCAGTCTCCAGCGGGAGTTAAGGCGCGAGCAGTACTTC.

The chain uses TRBV6-1 and TRBJ2-1; the D gene is possibly TRBD2 (5 bases). Germline lookup yields CDR1 MNHNS and CDR2 SASEGT. CDR3 length: 13 amino acids. The ends were cut back, 2 bases at V and 12 bases at J, with 14 bases in the middle. CDR3 sequence reads: CASSETPLAGQFF. CDR3 nucleotides: TGTGCCAGCAGTGAAACCCCCCTAGCTGGGCAGTTCTTC.

The chain links TRBV28 to TRBJ2-7; 9 positions agree with TRBD2. Germline CDR1 is MDHEN and CDR2 is SYDVKM. CDR3 size: 15 residues. Trimming removed 6 bases from V and 7 bases from J; junction bases left unmatched: 13. The CDR3 DNA sequence: TGTGCCAGCAGCGGTTCAGAGGGGGCGGGGGGGGAGCAGTACTTC. It encodes CASSGSEGAGGEQYF.

The chain recombines TRBV25-1 with TRBJ1-2; D may be TRBD1 (5 bases). The V end lost 4 bases, the J end lost 6 bases, and 21 bases lay between the germline ends. The CDR3 totals 16 residues. Germline CDR1 reads MGHDK; CDR2 reads SYGVNS. CDR3 coding DNA: TGTGCCAGCAGTGGCCTTCCTTTTACAGGTGTACATGGCTACACCTTC. Translated: CASSGLPFTGVHGYTF.

By share of the sample, this clone is medium-sized. The chain couples TRBV2 to TRBJ1-1; TRBD1 matches at 8 bases. The CDR3 loop spans 16 amino acids. CDR1 and CDR2 (germline): SNHLY, FYNNEI. Trimming removed 6 bases from V and 0 bases from J; junction bases left unmatched: 9. The CDR3 spells CASSRTGGLMNTEAFF. CDR3 DNA: TGTGCCAGCAGCAGAACAGGGGGACTCATGAACACTGAAGCTTTCTTT.

This clone was detected only a few times. This chain joins TRBV2 and TRBJ1-4; 11 bases match TRBD1. Germline trimming cut 6 bases from V and 8 bases from J; bases unmatched to any gene: 5. Germline CDR1 reads SNHLY; CDR2 reads FYNNEI. This CDR3 region has 14 residues. The CDR3 coding sequence is TGTGCCAGCAGGTCCGGGACAGGGGGAGAAAAACTGTTTTTT. Translating gives CASRSGTGGEKLFF. The full variable domain, with the rest looked up from reference TRBV2 and TRBJ1-4, is EPEVTQTPSHQVTQMGQEVILRCVPISNHLYFYWYRQILGQKVEFLVSFYNNEISEKSEIFDDQFSVERPDGSNFTLKIRSTKLEDSAMYFCASRSGTGGEKLFFGSGTQLSVL.

DNA for the CDR3: TGTGCCAGCAGTGCTGTCCGGAGGCCAGAGACCCAGTACTTC. Translating it yields CASSAVRRPETQYF. J is TRBJ2-5 and V is TRBV2; D might be TRBD2 (5 bases). V was clipped by 4 bases and J by 4 bases, with 13 bases between them. The CDR3 spans 14 residues. Germline loops: CDR1 SNHLY, CDR2 FYNNEI.

Worth noting for this clone: Other DNA sequences in the sample encode the same CDR3. The chain links TRBV28 to TRBJ1-3; TRBD1 agrees at 7 bases. V was clipped by 6 bases and J by 2 bases; unmatched bases: 4. The CDR3 runs 14 residues. Germline-derived CDR1 and CDR2 are MDHEN and SYDVKM. Written as DNA, the CDR3 is TGTGCCAGCAGCCAGGGGGGCACTGGAAACACCATATATTTT. This translates into CASSQGGTGNTIYF. Full variable domain (outside the CDR3, taken from reference TRBV28 and TRBJ1-3): DVKVTQSSRYLVKRTGEKVFLECVQDMDHENMFWYRQDPGLGLRLIYFSYDVKMKEKGDIPEGYSVSREKKERFSLILESASTNQTSMYLCASSQGGTGNTIYFGEGSWLTVV.

The V gene is TRBV9, the J gene TRBJ2-1; no clear D gene. Trimming took 0 bases from V and 9 from J, leaving 16 bases between them. The CDR3 length is 15 residues. From germline, CDR1 is SGDLS and CDR2 YYNGEE. The CDR3 region is CASSVGASPTGEQFF. DNA of the CDR3: TGTGCCAGCAGCGTAGGGGCCTCACCCACCGGTGAGCAGTTCTTC. Supplemented by reference TRBV9 and TRBJ2-1, the full variable domain reads DSGVTQTPKHLITATGQRVTLRCSPRSGDLSVYWYQQSLDQGLQFLIQYYNGEERAKGNILERFSAQQFPDLHSELNLSSLELGDSALYFCASSVGASPTGEQFFGPGTRLTVL.

The chain uses TRBV28 and TRBJ1-5; 10 bases are shared with TRBD1. The CDR3 length is 16 residues. With 6 bases clipped from V and 2 bases from J, the junction kept 7 bases outside the gene matches. CDR1 and CDR2 from the germline V gene are MDHEN and SYDVKM. Here the CDR3 reads CASRRTGGKGNQPQHF. The CDR3 nucleotides are TGTGCCAGCAGGCGGACAGGGGGAAAAGGCAATCAGCCCCAGCATTTT.

The V call is TRBV18, the J call TRBJ2-5, with TRBD2 identical over 11 bases. The CDR3 loop spans 16 amino acids. J gave up 1 base and V 1 base, and 2 bases lay outside the gene matches. From germline, CDR1 is KGHSH and CDR2 LQKENI. CDR3 nucleotides: TGTGCCAGCTCACCACGGACTAGCGGGTCCCAAGAGACCCAGTACTTC. It encodes CASSPRTSGSQETQYF. The whole variable domain, remainder taken from reference TRBV18 and TRBJ2-5, is NAGVMQNPRHLVRRRGQEARLRCSPMKGHSHVYWYRQLPEEGLKFMVYLQKENIIDESGMPKERFSAEFPKEGPSILRIQQVVRGDSAAYFCASSPRTSGSQETQYFGPGTRLLVL.

This clone has only a few counts. This rearrangement joins TRBV28 to TRBJ2-1, with D possibly being TRBD2 (6 bases). The CDR3 consists of 11 residues. The ends were cut back, 3 bases at V and 12 bases at J, with 9 bases in the middle. Germline CDR1 reads MDHEN; CDR2 reads SYDVKM. CDR3 region: CASSFTAGQFF. The CDR3 DNA follows: TGTGCCAGCAGTTTTACAGCGGGGCAGTTCTTC.

This clone occurred once. The chain has TRBV18 and TRBJ1-5; possibly TRBD1 for D (5 bases). Germline assignment: CDR1 KGHSH and CDR2 LQKENI. V lost 0 bases and J lost 5, with 8 bases in between. CDR3 size: 14 residues. The CDR3 region has the DNA TGTGCCAGCTCACCACCGGGGGGAGATCAGCCCCAGCATTTT. It codes for CASSPPGGDQPQHF.

V and J are TRBV30 and TRBJ2-4; 7 bases agree with TRBD1. The CDR3 spans 13 residues. The V segment lost 3 bases and the J segment 7 bases; nucleotides outside the gene matches: 6. Germline assignment: CDR1 GTSNPN and CDR2 SVGIG (reference sequence). The CDR3 DNA reads TGTGCCTGGAGCCGGACAGGTCTCAACATTCAGTACTTC. It translates to CAWSRTGLNIQYF. Complete variable domain (other parts from reference TRBV30 and TRBJ2-4): SQTIHQWPATLVQPVGSPLSLECTVEGTSNPNLYWYRQAAGRGLQLLFYSVGIGQISSEVPQNLSASRPQDRQFILSSKKLLLSDSGFYLCAWSRTGLNIQYFGAGTRLSVL.

The chain uses TRBV5-4 and TRBJ1-4; D may be TRBD1 (5 bases). Germline-derived CDR1 and CDR2 are SGHNT and YYREEE (reference sequence). The CDR3 extends over 15 amino acids. Trimming took 2 bases from V and 8 from J, leaving 16 bases between them. Written as DNA, the CDR3 is TGTGCCAGCAGCTTCGGCGGGGCTTTCGGGGAAAAACTGTTTTTT. Its protein product is CASSFGGAFGEKLFF.

CDR3 region: CASSFTIGVEQYF. In nucleotides, the CDR3 is TGTGCCAGCAGCTTCACCATCGGTGTCGAGCAGTACTTC. The rearrangement joins TRBV11-3 to TRBJ2-7, with D unclear. The CDR3 is made up of 13 amino acids. Trimming stripped 3 bases from V and 6 bases from J, with 12 bases between. CDR1 and CDR2 (germline): SGHNT, YENEEA. The full variable domain, in which reference TRBV11-3 and TRBJ2-7 provide the parts outside the CDR3, is EAGVVQSPRYKIIEKKQPVAFWCNPISGHNTLYWYLQNLGQGPELLIRYENEEAVDDSQLPKDRFSAERLKGVDSTLKIQPAELGDSAVYLCASSFTIGVEQYFGPGTRLTVT.

The gene calls are TRBV6-5 and TRBJ2-3; 8 nucleotides match TRBD2. V trimming: 4 bases; J trimming: 1 base; junction bases outside the gene matches: 7. The germline gives CDR1 MNHEY, CDR2 SVGAGI. The CDR3 is 16 amino acids. For the CDR3, the DNA is TGTGCCAGCAGTTTCCCCGGGAGGGAGGGCACAGATACGCAGTATTTT. This encodes CASSFPGREGTDTQYF.

The sample holds one count of this clone. CDR3 in DNA: TGTGCCAGCAGTGCGGGGGGGACCGATTCACCCCTCCACTTT. Protein: CASSAGGTDSPLHF. The chain joins TRBV6-1 to TRBJ1-6; TRBD1 is a possible D gene (5 bases). Trimming stripped 4 bases from V and 8 bases from J, with 12 bases between. This CDR3 comprises 14 residues. The germline V gene has CDR1 MNHNS and CDR2 SASEGT.

V gene TRBV5-5 combines with J gene TRBJ1-5; a possible D gene is TRBD1 (5 bases). The CDR3 is 16 amino acids. CDR1 and CDR2 (germline): SGHKS, YYEKEE (reference sequence). V lost 2 bases and J lost 0, with 12 bases in between. CDR3 DNA sequence: TGTGCCAGCAGCTTACGGGGGTCCAATAGCAATCAGCCCCAGCATTTT. Protein sequence: CASSLRGSNSNQPQHF. Filled out from reference TRBV5-5 and TRBJ1-5, the complete variable domain reads DAGVTQSPTHLIKTRGQQVTLRCSPISGHKSVSWYQQVLGQGPQFIFQYYEKEERGRGNFPDRFSARQFPNYSSELNVNALLLGDSALYLCASSLRGSNSNQPQHFGDGTRLSIL.

This clone was seen only a few times. The same CDR3 arises from other DNA sequences in this sample as well. The chain couples TRBV11-3 to TRBJ1-1; possible D gene TRBD1, 5 bases. The germline V gene encodes CDR1 SGHNT and CDR2 YENEEA. Trimming took off 2 bases at V and 1 base at J, with 8 bases between the two ends. CDR3 length equals 14 residues. The CDR3 region has the DNA TGTGCCAGCAGCTTACAGGGATCGAACACTGAAGCTTTCTTT. Encoded protein: CASSLQGSNTEAFF.

The chain links TRBV2 to TRBJ2-1; 9 bases match TRBD1. Germline CDR1 and CDR2: SNHLY and FYNNEI. The CDR3 loop spans 15 amino acids. V gave up 6 bases and J gave up 4 bases; unmatched junction bases: 7. CDR3 coding DNA: TGTGCCAGCAGGGGACAGGGAGGGTATTACAATGAGCAGTTCTTC. Encoded protein: CASRGQGGYYNEQFF.

This chain connects TRBV4-3 to TRBJ2-5; D is ambiguous. The CDR3 totals 15 residues. The germline gives CDR1 LGHNA, CDR2 YSLEER. V shed 2 bases and J shed 2 bases, with 12 bases lying between them. CDR3 DNA: TGCGCCAGCAGCCAATTCCGCGGAATACAAGAGACCCAGTACTTC. It specifies CASSQFRGIQETQYF.

The J gene is TRBJ2-1, the V gene TRBV5-1; D perhaps matches TRBD1 (5 bases). The CDR3 has 15 residues. V was pared by 2 bases and J by 4 bases, with 13 bases between. The germline V gene has CDR1 SGHRS and CDR2 YFSETQ. The CDR3: CASSLGAAVYNEQFF. For the CDR3, the DNA is TGCGCCAGCAGCTTAGGGGCGGCCGTATACAATGAGCAGTTCTTC.

V and J are TRBV20-1 and TRBJ2-7, with D perhaps TRBD1 (6 bases). CDR3 size: 11 residues. CDR1 and CDR2 from the germline V gene are DFQATT and SNEGSKA (reference sequence). CDR3 in DNA: TGCGCAGGGGCCATCTCCTACGAGCAGTACTTC. As protein: CAGAISYEQYF.